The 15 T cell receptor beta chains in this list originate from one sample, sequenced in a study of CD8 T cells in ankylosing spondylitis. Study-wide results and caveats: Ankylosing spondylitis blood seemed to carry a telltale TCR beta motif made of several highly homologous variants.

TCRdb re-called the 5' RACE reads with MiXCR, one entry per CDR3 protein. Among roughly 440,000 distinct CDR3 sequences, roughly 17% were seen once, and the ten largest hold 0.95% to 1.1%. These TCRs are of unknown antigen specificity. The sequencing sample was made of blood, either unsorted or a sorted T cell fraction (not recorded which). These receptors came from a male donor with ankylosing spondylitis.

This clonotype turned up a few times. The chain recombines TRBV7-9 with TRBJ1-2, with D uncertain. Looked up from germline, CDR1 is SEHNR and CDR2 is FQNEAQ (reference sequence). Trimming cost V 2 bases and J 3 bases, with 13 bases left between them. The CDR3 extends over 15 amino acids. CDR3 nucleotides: TGTGCCAGCAGCTTACGGCTCGGGCAGGACTATGGCTACACCTTC. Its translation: CASSLRLGQDYGYTF.

The CDR3 protein is CASSLTPYTISSTDTQYF. The CDR3 DNA reads as TGTGCCAGCAGCTTAACACCTTACACCATCAGTAGCACAGATACGCAGTATTTT. The V gene is TRBV7-3, the J gene TRBJ2-3; D unresolved. V dropped 0 bases and J dropped 0 bases, with 16 bases sitting between them. This CDR3 is built from 18 residues. CDR1 is SGHTA, CDR2 FQGTGA, per germline.

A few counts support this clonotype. CDR3 in DNA: TGCGCCAGCAGTGAGTCGAATGACAGGGAGAACACTGAAGCTTTCTTT. Its protein is CASSESNDRENTEAFF. V is TRBV10-1 and J is TRBJ1-1; 7 positions agree with TRBD1. There are 16 residues in the CDR3. The trim removed 0 bases at V and 1 base at J, leaving 5 bases unmatched. CDR1 and CDR2 (germline): WNHNN, SYGVQD (reference sequence).

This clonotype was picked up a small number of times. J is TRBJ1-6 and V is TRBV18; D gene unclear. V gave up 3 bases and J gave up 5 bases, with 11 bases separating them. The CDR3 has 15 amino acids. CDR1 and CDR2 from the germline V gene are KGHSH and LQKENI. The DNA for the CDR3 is TGTGCCAGCTCACCCCTTCTCCCGGATAATTCACCCCTCCACTTT. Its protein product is CASSPLLPDNSPLHF.

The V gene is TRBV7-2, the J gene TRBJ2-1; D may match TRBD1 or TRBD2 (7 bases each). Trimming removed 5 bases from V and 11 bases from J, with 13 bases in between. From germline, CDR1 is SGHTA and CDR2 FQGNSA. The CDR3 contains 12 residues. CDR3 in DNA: TGTGCCAGCAGCCCAGGGGGGGGTCAGCAGTTCTTC. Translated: CASSPGGGQQFF.

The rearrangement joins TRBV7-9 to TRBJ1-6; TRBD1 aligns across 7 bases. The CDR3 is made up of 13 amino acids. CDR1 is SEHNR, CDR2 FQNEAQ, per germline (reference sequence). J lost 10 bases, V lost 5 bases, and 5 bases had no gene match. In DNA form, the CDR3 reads TGTGCCAGCAGCGGTCAGGGGGACTCACCCCTCCACTTT. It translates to CASSGQGDSPLHF.

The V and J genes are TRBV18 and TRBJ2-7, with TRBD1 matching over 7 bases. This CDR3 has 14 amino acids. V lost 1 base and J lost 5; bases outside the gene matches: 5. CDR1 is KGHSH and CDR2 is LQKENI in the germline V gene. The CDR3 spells CASSPRTGDHEQYF. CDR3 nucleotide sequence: TGTGCCAGCTCACCACGCACAGGGGATCACGAGCAGTACTTC.

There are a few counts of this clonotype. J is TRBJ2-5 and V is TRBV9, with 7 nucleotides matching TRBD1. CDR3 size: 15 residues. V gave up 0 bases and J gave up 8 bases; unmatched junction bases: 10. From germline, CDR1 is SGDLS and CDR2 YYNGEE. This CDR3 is CASSVAVGGGDTQYF. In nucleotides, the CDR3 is TGTGCCAGCAGCGTAGCTGTAGGGGGCGGAGACACCCAGTACTTC.

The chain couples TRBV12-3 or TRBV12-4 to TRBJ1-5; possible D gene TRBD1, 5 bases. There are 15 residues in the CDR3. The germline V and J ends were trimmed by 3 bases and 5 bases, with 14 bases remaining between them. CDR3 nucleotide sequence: TGTGCCAGCAGTTTGGGGGAAGGGATTTATCAGCCCCAGCATTTT. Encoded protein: CASSLGEGIYQPQHF.

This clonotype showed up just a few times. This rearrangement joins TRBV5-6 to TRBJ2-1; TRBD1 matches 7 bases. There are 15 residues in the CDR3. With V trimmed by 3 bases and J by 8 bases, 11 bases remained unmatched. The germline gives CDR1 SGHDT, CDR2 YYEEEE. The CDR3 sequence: CASSSGTGAVYEQFF. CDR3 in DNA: TGTGCCAGCAGCTCGGGCACAGGGGCAGTCTATGAGCAGTTCTTC.

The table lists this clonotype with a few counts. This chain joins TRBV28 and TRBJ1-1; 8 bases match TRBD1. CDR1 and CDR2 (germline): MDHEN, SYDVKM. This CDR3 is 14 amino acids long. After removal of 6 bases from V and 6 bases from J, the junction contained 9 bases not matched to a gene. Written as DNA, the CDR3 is TGTGCCAGCAGCCCCAGGACAGGGATTCCTGAAGCTTTCTTT. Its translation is CASSPRTGIPEAFF.

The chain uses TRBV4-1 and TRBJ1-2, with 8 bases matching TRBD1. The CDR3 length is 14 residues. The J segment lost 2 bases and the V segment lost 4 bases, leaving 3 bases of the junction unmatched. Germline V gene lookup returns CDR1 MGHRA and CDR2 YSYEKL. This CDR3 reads CASSRGQANYGYTF. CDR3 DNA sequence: TGCGCCAGCAGCCGGGGACAGGCGAACTATGGCTACACCTTC.

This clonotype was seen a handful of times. The CDR3, as DNA: TGTGCCAGCAGCCAAGAAGGGTACGCCGGGGAGCTGTTTTTT. Translating it yields CASSQEGYAGELFF. The genes are TRBV3-1 and TRBJ2-2; no clear D. Germline V CDR1 and CDR2: LGHDT, YNNKEL (reference sequence). CDR3 size: 14 residues. V was cut by 0 bases and J by 6 bases, with 8 bases left in between. The variable domain in full, with the rest retrieved from reference TRBV3-1 and TRBJ2-2, is DTAVSQTPKYLVTQMGNDKSIKCEQNLGHDTMYWYKQDSKKFLKIMFSYNNKELIINETVPNRFSPKSPDKAHLNLHINSLELGDSAVYFCASSQEGYAGELFFGEGSRLTVL.

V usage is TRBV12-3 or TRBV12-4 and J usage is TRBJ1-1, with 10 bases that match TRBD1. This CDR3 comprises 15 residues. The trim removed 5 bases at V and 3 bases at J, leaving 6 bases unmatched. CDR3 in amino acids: CASSAKTGGYTEAFF. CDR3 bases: TGTGCCAGCAGTGCGAAGACAGGGGGCTACACTGAAGCTTTCTTT.

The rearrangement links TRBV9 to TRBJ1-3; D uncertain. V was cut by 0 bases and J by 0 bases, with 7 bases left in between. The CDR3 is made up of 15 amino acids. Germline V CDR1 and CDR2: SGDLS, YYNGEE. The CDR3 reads CASSVDNLSGNTIYF. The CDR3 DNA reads TGTGCCAGCAGCGTAGACAATCTCTCTGGAAACACCATATATTTT.